This T cell receptor beta chain was obtained from a study of blood T cell repertoires in COVID-19. Study overall: COVID-19 samples collected from the United States, Italy and Spain covered acute and convalescent phases. Sources were T cells, B-cell-depleted T cells, or PBMCs; the material itself was cDNA or gDNA.

Source study methods: Reference gene primer amplification gave nucleated cell count estimates. This table comes from immunoSEQ multiplex PCR, and its TCRdb copy is limited to in-frame clones, with some not included. V and J calls and clone size are those listed in that table; D and trimming were worked out from the DNA. The data hold approximately 97,000 clones, with around 87% observed a single time. Germline-derived CDR1 and CDR2 are GTSNPN and SVGIG (reference sequence). The CDR3 spans 13 residues. With V trimmed by 3 bases and J by 7 bases, 8 bases remained unmatched. The sample comprised peripheral blood. The chain joins TRBV30 to TRBJ2-7; TRBD2 aligns across 8 bases. This receptor was taken from a man aged 50-59 years with active or convalescent COVID-19. The CDR3, as DNA: TGTGCCTGGAGGAGACTAGCGATTTGGGAGCAGTACTTC. It encodes CAWRRLAIWEQYF.